A selection of T cell receptor beta chains follows, all from one sample in a study of blood T cell repertoires in COVID-19. Libraries were prepared by immunoSEQ multiplex PCR; TCRdb keeps only in-frame clonotypes and omits some of them. This table holds more than 250,000 clones, roughly 88% found once. The sequencing sample was made of PBMCs or T cells enriched from blood (not recorded which). All receptors derive from a woman aged 40 to 55 with acute COVID-19. Each CDR3 is given with its conserved first and last residue. The order of the fields is V gene, J gene, D gene, clone size, CDR3 DNA, CDR3 protein. D genes are given only for firm matches. Some rows mark clone size as missing; the rest say once, few, many or name a class of expanded clone.

V: TRBV10-2; J: TRBJ2-7; D: NA; size: NA; DNA: TGCGCCAGCAGTGAGTCGATAGGGGGGAGGGCCCCCGAGCAGTACTTC; CDR3: CASSESIGGRAPEQYF
V: TRBV10-1; J: TRBJ2-1; D: NA; size: NA; DNA: TGCGCCAGCAGTGACTACCCAAACAATGAGCAGTTCTTC; CDR3: CASSDYPNNEQFF
V: TRBV7-9; J: TRBJ1-4; D: TRBD1; size: NA; DNA: TGTGCCAGCAGCTTCATTCGGACAGGGGCTAATGAAAAACTGTTTTTT; CDR3: CASSFIRTGANEKLFF
V: TRBV2; J: TRBJ2-3; D: NA; size: NA; DNA: TGTGCCAGCAGACTAGCAGCTAGCACAGATACGCAGTATTTT; CDR3: CASRLAASTDTQYF
V: TRBV24-1; J: TRBJ2-3; D: TRBD1; size: NA; DNA: TGTGCCACCAGTGATTTCACAGGGGGAAGCGATACGCAGTATTTT; CDR3: CATSDFTGGSDTQYF
V: TRBV28; J: TRBJ2-3; D: TRBD1; size: NA; DNA: TGTGCCAGCAGCCCGGGACAGAAAACAGATACGCAGTATTTT; CDR3: CASSPGQKTDTQYF
V: TRBV30; J: TRBJ2-7; D: NA; size: NA; DNA: TGTGCCTGGAGTAGGGGGAGTCTATACGAGCAGTACTTC; CDR3: CAWSRGSLYEQYF
V: TRBV5-1; J: TRBJ1-1; D: TRBD1; size: NA; DNA: TGCGCCAGCAGCTTGTATGAGGGGGCGTCTTTCTTT; CDR3: CASSLYEGASFF
V: TRBV3-1/TRBV3-2; J: TRBJ1-1; D: TRBD1; size: NA; DNA: TGTGCCAGCAGCCAAGTTTTCCGGGACAGGGGTGGCACTGAAGCTTTCTTT; CDR3: CASSQVFRDRGGTEAFF
V: TRBV19; J: TRBJ1-3; D: NA; size: few; DNA: TGTGCCAGTCAGGGCCTGTTCTCTGGAAACACCATATATTTT; CDR3: CASQGLFSGNTIYF
V: TRBV9; J: TRBJ2-2; D: NA; size: once; DNA: TGTGCCAGCAGCGTACAAGGGACACCTAACACCGGGGAGCTGTTTTTT; CDR3: CASSVQGTPNTGELFF
V: TRBV5-1; J: TRBJ1-2; D: NA; size: NA; DNA: TGCGCCAGCAGCTCTTTGACAGGCTCGGACTATGGCTACACCTTC; CDR3: CASSSLTGSDYGYTF
V: TRBV28; J: TRBJ1-6; D: NA; size: NA; DNA: TGTGCCAGCAGTTTCACAGGGAATTCACCCCTCCACTTT; CDR3: CASSFTGNSPLHF
V: TRBV25-1; J: TRBJ1-3; D: NA; size: once; DNA: TGTGCCAGCAGTGACGAAACCAGGGATGGAAACACCATATATTTT; CDR3: CASSDETRDGNTIYF
V: TRBV29-1; J: TRBJ1-5; D: NA; size: NA; DNA: TGCAGCGCCTTGGGGGGGTTTGATCAGCCCCAGCATTTT; CDR3: CSALGGFDQPQHF
V: TRBV18; J: TRBJ1-1; D: TRBD1; size: once; DNA: TGTGCCAGCTCAGGGACAGGGGGGGAGACTGGAGCTTTCTTT; CDR3: CASSGTGGETGAFF
V: TRBV7-9; J: TRBJ1-6; D: TRBD1; size: NA; DNA: TGTGCCAGCAGCCCGCAGGACAGGGAGTATAATTCACCCCTCCACTTT; CDR3: CASSPQDREYNSPLHF
V: TRBV7-2; J: TRBJ1-1; D: NA; size: once; DNA: TGTGCCAGCAGCTTAGGCGGGACGGTGAACACTGAAGCTTTCTTT; CDR3: CASSLGGTVNTEAFF
V: TRBV7-9; J: TRBJ1-4; D: NA; size: NA; DNA: TGTGCCAGCAGCTCGGGGACATCTAATGAAAAACTGTTTTTT; CDR3: CASSSGTSNEKLFF
V: TRBV7-9; J: TRBJ1-3; D: NA; size: NA; DNA: TGTGCCGGGGACGCCGGGGGTAACGTAGGCACCATATATTTT; CDR3: CAGDAGGNVGTIYF
V: TRBV19; J: TRBJ1-6; D: NA; size: NA; DNA: TGTGCCAGTAGTAGCGGACAGAATAATAATTCACCCCTCCACTTT; CDR3: CASSSGQNNNSPLHF
V: TRBV4-3; J: TRBJ2-3; D: TRBD2; size: NA; DNA: TGCGCCAGCAGCCAAGGACCCTCAACGGGAGGCCCCCGAGATACGCAGTATTTT; CDR3: CASSQGPSTGGPRDTQYF
V: TRBV9; J: TRBJ1-5; D: NA; size: NA; DNA: TGTGCCAGCAGCGTAGGCCCCAGACTCAATCAGCCCCAGCATTTT; CDR3: CASSVGPRLNQPQHF
V: TRBV5-6; J: TRBJ2-1; D: NA; size: NA; DNA: TGTGCCAGCAGCGGCCGAGGCGGGGGCGGTTACAATGAGCAGTTCTTC; CDR3: CASSGRGGGGYNEQFF
V: TRBV12-5; J: TRBJ1-3; D: NA; size: NA; DNA: TGTGCTCCAAGCGGGAGCTCTGGAAACACCATATATTTT; CDR3: CAPSGSSGNTIYF
V: TRBV25-1; J: TRBJ1-3; D: NA; size: NA; DNA: TGTGCCAGCAGTCCTTATTCTTCTGGAAACACCATATATTTT; CDR3: CASSPYSSGNTIYF
V: TRBV30; J: TRBJ1-2; D: NA; size: NA; DNA: TGTGCCTGGAGCCCTAGCAGTCTTGGGTATGGCTACACCTTC; CDR3: CAWSPSSLGYGYTF
V: TRBV7-2; J: TRBJ1-1; D: TRBD1; size: NA; DNA: TGTGCCAGCAGCCAACAGGGGGCGGCTTTCTTT; CDR3: CASSQQGAAFF
V: TRBV2; J: TRBJ1-1; D: NA; size: NA; DNA: TGTGCCAGCAGTGGACCGGGAATTATGAACACTGAAGCTTTCTTT; CDR3: CASSGPGIMNTEAFF
V: TRBV10-2; J: TRBJ2-7; D: TRBD2; size: once; DNA: TGCGCCAGCAGTGAGCGAGTAGCGGGAGATTACGAGCAGTACTTC; CDR3: CASSERVAGDYEQYF
V: TRBV5-1; J: TRBJ1-1; D: NA; size: NA; DNA: TGCGCCAGCAGCTTGGAGGACACCATGAACACTGAAGCTTTCTTT; CDR3: CASSLEDTMNTEAFF
V: TRBV5-1; J: TRBJ2-1; D: TRBD1; size: NA; DNA: TGCGCCAGCAGCTTACAACCGGGACAGGGCTCCTACAATGAGCAGTTCTTC; CDR3: CASSLQPGQGSYNEQFF
V: TRBV7-3; J: TRBJ1-1; D: NA; size: NA; DNA: TGTGCCAGCAGCCGAAAATGGGCCCCGAAGGACACTGAAGCTTTCTTT; CDR3: CASSRKWAPKDTEAFF
V: TRBV4-1; J: TRBJ1-1; D: TRBD1; size: NA; DNA: TGCGCCAGCAGCCAACGGGACAGGAGGAACACTGAAGCTTTCTTT; CDR3: CASSQRDRRNTEAFF
V: TRBV7-9; J: TRBJ2-5; D: NA; size: NA; DNA: TGTGCCAGCAGCTTAATTTTACGGGAGACCCAGTACTTC; CDR3: CASSLILRETQYF
V: TRBV5-6; J: TRBJ1-1; D: NA; size: once; DNA: TGTGCCAGCAGCTTTATGGGGCGGAACACTGAAGCTTTCTTT; CDR3: CASSFMGRNTEAFF
V: TRBV7-2; J: TRBJ1-6; D: NA; size: NA; DNA: TGTGCCAGCAGCACCGGGAGTCAAGGTTCACCCCTCCACTTT; CDR3: CASSTGSQGSPLHF
V: TRBV7-2; J: TRBJ2-3; D: NA; size: once; DNA: TGTGCCAGCAGCCAGAACGGCGCTAGGAGCACAGATACGCAGTATTTT; CDR3: CASSQNGARSTDTQYF
V: TRBV7-2; J: TRBJ2-4; D: TRBD2; size: NA; DNA: TGTGCCAGCAGCTCCGGGCCTAGCGGGATTATTCAGTACTTC; CDR3: CASSSGPSGIIQYF
V: TRBV5-4; J: TRBJ2-7; D: NA; size: NA; DNA: TGTGCCAGCAGCTTGGATCGAGGCCGGTCCTACGAGCAGTACTTC; CDR3: CASSLDRGRSYEQYF
V: TRBV13; J: TRBJ2-1; D: TRBD2; size: NA; DNA: TGTGCCAGCAGCTTGGCGGGACTAGCATCGGTCGATGAGCAGTTCTTC; CDR3: CASSLAGLASVDEQFF
V: TRBV5-6; J: TRBJ1-4; D: NA; size: NA; DNA: TGTGCCAGCAGCTCGGGTTTAGGACTTGGGGAAAAACTGTTTTTT; CDR3: CASSSGLGLGEKLFF
V: TRBV28; J: TRBJ1-4; D: NA; size: NA; DNA: TGTGCCAGCAGTTTCGAAGGGGGAGAAAAACTGTTTTTT; CDR3: CASSFEGGEKLFF
V: TRBV5-1; J: TRBJ2-3; D: TRBD2; size: NA; DNA: TGCGCCAGCAGGCAGCGGGAGTACACAGATACGCAGTATTTT; CDR3: CASRQREYTDTQYF
V: TRBV11-2; J: TRBJ1-5; D: NA; size: NA; DNA: TGTGCCAGCAGCTCCGGGGTCGACCAGCCCCAGCATTTT; CDR3: CASSSGVDQPQHF
V: TRBV20-1; J: TRBJ1-3; D: NA; size: NA; DNA: TGCAGTGCTAGTGAGGCTTCCTCTGGAAACACCATATATTTT; CDR3: CSASEASSGNTIYF
V: TRBV5-4; J: TRBJ2-3; D: TRBD2; size: NA; DNA: TGTGCCAGCAGCTTGGTGCGGGAGAGCACAGATACGCAGTATTTT; CDR3: CASSLVRESTDTQYF
V: TRBV10-3; J: TRBJ2-3; D: TRBD2; size: once; DNA: TGTGCCATCAGAAGGTTTGGACTAGCGGGAGTAAAAGATACGCAGTATTTT; CDR3: CAIRRFGLAGVKDTQYF
V: TRBV28; J: TRBJ2-2; D: TRBD1; size: NA; DNA: TGTGCCAGCAGACAACAAGGGACAGGGAGTTATTCCGGGGAGCTGTTTTTT; CDR3: CASRQQGTGSYSGELFF